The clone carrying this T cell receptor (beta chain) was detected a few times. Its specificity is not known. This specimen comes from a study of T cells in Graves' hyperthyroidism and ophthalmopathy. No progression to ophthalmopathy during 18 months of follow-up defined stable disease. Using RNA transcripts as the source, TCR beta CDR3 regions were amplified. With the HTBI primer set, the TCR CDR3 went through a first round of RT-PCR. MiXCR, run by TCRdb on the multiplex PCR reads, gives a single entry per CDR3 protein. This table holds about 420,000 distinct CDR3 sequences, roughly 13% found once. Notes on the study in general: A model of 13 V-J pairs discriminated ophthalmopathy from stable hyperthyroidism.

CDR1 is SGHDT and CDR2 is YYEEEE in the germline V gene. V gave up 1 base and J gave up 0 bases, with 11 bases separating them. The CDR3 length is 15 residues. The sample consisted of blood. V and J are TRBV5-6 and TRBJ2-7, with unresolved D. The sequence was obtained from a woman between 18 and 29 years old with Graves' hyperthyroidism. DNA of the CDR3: TGTGCCAGCAGCTTGTTTCCAGGCCTCTCCTACGAGCAGTACTTC. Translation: CASSLFPGLSYEQYF.